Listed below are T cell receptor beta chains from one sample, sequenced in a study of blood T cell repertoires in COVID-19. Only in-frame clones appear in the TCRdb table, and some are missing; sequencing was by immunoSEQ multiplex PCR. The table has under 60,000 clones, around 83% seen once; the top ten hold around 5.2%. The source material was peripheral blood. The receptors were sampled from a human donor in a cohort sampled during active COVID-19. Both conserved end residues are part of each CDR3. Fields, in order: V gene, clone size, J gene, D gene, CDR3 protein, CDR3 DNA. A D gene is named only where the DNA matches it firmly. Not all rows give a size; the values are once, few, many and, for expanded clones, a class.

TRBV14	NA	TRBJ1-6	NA	CASSQSPNSPLHF	TGTGCCAGCAGCCAGAGTCCTAATTCACCCCTCCACTTT
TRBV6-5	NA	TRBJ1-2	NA	CASSRTESGSYGYTF	TGTGCCAGCAGCCGGACAGAATCAGGAAGCTATGGCTACACCTTC
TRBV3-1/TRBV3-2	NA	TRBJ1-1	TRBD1	CASSSVRGTEAFF	TGTGCCAGCAGCAGCGTCAGGGGGACTGAAGCTTTCTTT
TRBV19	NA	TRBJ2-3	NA	CASSPPGLQTDTQYF	TGTGCCAGTAGTCCCCCGGGACTTCAAACAGATACGCAGTATTTT
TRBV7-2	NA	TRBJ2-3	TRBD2	CASSLVTSGGTRDTQYF	TGTGCCAGCAGCTTAGTGACTAGCGGGGGGACGAGAGATACGCAGTATTTT
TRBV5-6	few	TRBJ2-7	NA	CASSLFNTGRYYEQYF	TGTGCCAGCAGCCTCTTCAATACAGGACGGTACTACGAGCAGTACTTC
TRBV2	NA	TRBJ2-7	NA	CASSGAGTRSYEQYF	TGTGCCAGCAGTGGAGCAGGGACAAGATCCTACGAGCAGTACTTC
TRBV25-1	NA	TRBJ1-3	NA	CASSEAAWSSGNTIYF	TGTGCCAGCAGTGAGGCAGCATGGAGCTCTGGAAACACCATATATTTT
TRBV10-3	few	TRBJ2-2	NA	CAIQKDRNTGELFF	TGTGCCATCCAAAAAGACAGAAACACCGGGGAGCTGTTTTTT
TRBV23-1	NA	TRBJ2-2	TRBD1	CASSATGGGETGELFF	TGCGCCAGCAGCGCCACAGGGGGCGGAGAGACCGGGGAGCTGTTTTTT
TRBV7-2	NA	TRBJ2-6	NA	CASSYKQGGGSGANVLTF	TGTGCCAGCAGCTATAAGCAGGGGGGAGGCTCTGGGGCCAACGTCCTGACTTTC
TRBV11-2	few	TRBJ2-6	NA	CASRAITGTLSGANVLTF	TGTGCCAGCAGAGCTATCACAGGTACCCTATCTGGGGCCAACGTCCTGACTTTC
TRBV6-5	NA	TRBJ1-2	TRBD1	CASSRSQGAGGYTF	TGTGCCAGCAGCCGAAGCCAGGGGGCCGGCGGCTACACCTTC
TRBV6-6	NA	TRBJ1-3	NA	CASSFGRQSGNTIYF	TGTGCCAGCAGTTTCGGCAGGCAATCTGGAAACACCATATATTTT
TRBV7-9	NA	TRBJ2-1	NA	CASSLARGNSYNEQFF	TGTGCCAGCAGCTTAGCCAGGGGAAACTCCTACAATGAGCAGTTCTTC
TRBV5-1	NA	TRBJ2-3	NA	CASSLRDIGTDTQYF	TGCGCCAGCAGCTTACGGGACATAGGCACAGATACGCAGTATTTT
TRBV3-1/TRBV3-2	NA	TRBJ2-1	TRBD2	CASSQAGGRDEQFF	TGTGCCAGCAGCCAAGCGGGGGGGCGGGATGAGCAGTTCTTC
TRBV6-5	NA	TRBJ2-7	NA	CASFFEGEQYF	TGTGCCAGCTTCTTCGAGGGCGAGCAGTACTTC
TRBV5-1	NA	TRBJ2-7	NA	CASSLSGTTDPSGVCEQYF	TGCGCCAGCAGCTTGTCCGGGACTACAGACCCCTCAGGGGTTTGCGAGCAGTACTTC
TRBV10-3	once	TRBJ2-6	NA	CAISEAPQGHSGANVLTF	TGTGCCATCAGTGAGGCCCCCCAGGGACACTCTGGGGCCAACGTCCTGACTTTC
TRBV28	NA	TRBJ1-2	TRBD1	CASSSGTGGLYGYTF	TGTGCCAGCAGTTCTGGGACAGGGGGCTTGTATGGCTACACCTTC
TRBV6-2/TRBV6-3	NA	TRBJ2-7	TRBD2	CASSYSKPSGGYPYEQYF	TGTGCCAGCAGTTACTCGAAACCTAGCGGGGGATACCCCTACGAGCAGTACTTC
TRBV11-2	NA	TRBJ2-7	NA	CASSFSIRDYEQYF	TGTGCCAGCAGCTTTAGCATCAGGGACTACGAGCAGTACTTC
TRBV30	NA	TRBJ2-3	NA	CAWTTSFGGGTDTQYF	TGTGCCTGGACAACCTCTTTTGGCGGGGGCACAGATACGCAGTATTTT
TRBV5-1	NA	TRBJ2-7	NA	CASSLIGGFYEQYF	TGCGCCAGCAGCTTGATCGGGGGTTTCTACGAGCAGTACTTC
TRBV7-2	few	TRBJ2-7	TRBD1	CASSLEGSGQRRYEQYF	TGTGCCAGCAGCTTAGAGGGGTCGGGACAGAGAAGGTACGAGCAGTACTTC
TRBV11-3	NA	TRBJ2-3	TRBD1	CASSFEGATTDTQYF	TGTGCCAGCAGCTTCGAGGGGGCAACGACAGATACGCAGTATTTT
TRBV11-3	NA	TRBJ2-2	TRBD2	CASSPGTSGGDTGELFF	TGTGCCAGCAGCCCCGGGACTAGCGGGGGGGACACCGGGGAGCTGTTTTTT
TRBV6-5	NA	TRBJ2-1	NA	CASTRGRKQFF	TGTGCCAGCACCCGGGGGAGGAAGCAGTTCTTC
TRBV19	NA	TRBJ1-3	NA	CARPTGSGNTIYF	TGTGCCAGACCTACAGGGTCTGGAAACACCATATATTTT
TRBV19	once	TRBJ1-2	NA	CASSIKEGVGYGYTF	TGTGCCAGTAGTATAAAGGAAGGGGTAGGCTATGGCTACACCTTC
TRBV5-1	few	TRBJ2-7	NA	CASSFSVTSYEQYF	TGCGCCAGCAGCTTTAGCGTGACTAGCTACGAGCAGTACTTC
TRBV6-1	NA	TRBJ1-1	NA	CASSDLGGFTEAFF	TGTGCCAGCAGTGATCTGGGGGGATTCACTGAAGCTTTCTTT
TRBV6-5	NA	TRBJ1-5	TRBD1	CASSDRGLGNQPQHF	TGTGCCAGCAGCGACAGGGGGCTCGGCAATCAGCCCCAGCATTTT
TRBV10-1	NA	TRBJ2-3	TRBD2	CASSDGLAVTDTQYF	TGCGCCAGCAGTGATGGACTAGCGGTCACAGATACGCAGTATTTT
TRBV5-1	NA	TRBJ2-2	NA	CASSLTSTGELFF	TGCGCCAGCAGCTTGACCAGCACCGGGGAGCTGTTTTTT
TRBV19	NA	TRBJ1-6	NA	CASTPEGVLPLHF	TGTGCCAGTACTCCTGAGGGAGTGCTTCCCCTCCACTTT
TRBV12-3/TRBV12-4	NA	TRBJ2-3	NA	CASSFRSTDTQYF	TGTGCCAGCAGTTTCAGGTCCACAGATACGCAGTATTTT
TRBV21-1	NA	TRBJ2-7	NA	CASSKLGQGANF	TGTGCCAGCAGCAAGTTAGGACAGGGGGCGAACTTC
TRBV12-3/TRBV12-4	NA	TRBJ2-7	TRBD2	CASSSRTSGEQYF	TGTGCCAGCAGTTCCCGGACTAGCGGCGAGCAGTACTTC
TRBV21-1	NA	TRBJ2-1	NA	CASSRKSGTGVINEQFF	TGTGCCAGCAGCCGTAAGTCTGGGACAGGGGTGATCAATGAGCAGTTCTTC
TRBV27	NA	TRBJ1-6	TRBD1	CASSFDRDHSPLHF	TGTGCCAGCAGTTTTGACAGGGACCATTCACCCCTCCACTTT
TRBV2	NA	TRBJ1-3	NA	CASSITLGAGNTIYF	TGTGCCAGCAGCATCACCTTAGGAGCTGGAAACACCATATATTTT
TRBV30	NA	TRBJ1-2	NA	CAWTGNYGYTF	TGTGCCTGGACAGGGAACTATGGCTACACCTTC
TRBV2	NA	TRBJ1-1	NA	CASRPGQYAEAFF	TGTGCCAGCAGACCCGGACAGTATGCTGAAGCTTTCTTT
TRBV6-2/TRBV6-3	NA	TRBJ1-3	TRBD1	CASSRPGQGSGNTIYF	TGTGCCAGCAGTCGTCCGGGACAGGGTTCCGGAAACACCATATATTTT
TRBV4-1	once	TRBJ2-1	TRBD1	CASSHLTTGDRGGGGSYNEQFF	TGCGCCAGCAGCCATTTGACAACCGGGGACAGGGGTGGGGGAGGCTCCTACAATGAGCAGTTCTTC
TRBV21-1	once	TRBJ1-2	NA	CASSKQRRYTF	TGTGCCAGCAGCAAACAGAGGCGCTACACCTTC
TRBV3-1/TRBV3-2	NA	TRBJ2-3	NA	CASSQHTDTQYF	TGTGCCAGCAGCCAACACACAGATACGCAGTATTTT
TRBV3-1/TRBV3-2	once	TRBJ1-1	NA	CASSRQMNTEAFF	TGTGCCAGCAGCCGACAGATGAACACTGAAGCTTTCTTT
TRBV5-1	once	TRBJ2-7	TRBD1	CASSSIGTGAYEQYF	TGCGCCAGCAGCTCGATAGGGACAGGAGCCTACGAGCAGTACTTC
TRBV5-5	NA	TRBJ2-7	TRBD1	CASSSGTGAYEQYF	TGTGCCAGCAGTTCCGGGACAGGGGCCTACGAGCAGTACTTC
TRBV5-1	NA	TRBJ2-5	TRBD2	CASSGSGATQETQYF	TGCGCCAGCAGCGGTAGCGGGGCGACTCAAGAGACCCAGTACTTC
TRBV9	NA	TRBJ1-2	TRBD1	CASSGGQLYTF	TGTGCCAGCAGCGGGGGACAGCTCTACACCTTC
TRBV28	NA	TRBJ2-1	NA	CASSLLGGAGPIGFF	TGTGCCAGCAGTTTATTAGGGGGGGCGGGACCGATCGGTTTCTTC
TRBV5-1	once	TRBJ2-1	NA	CASSPSFDEQFF	TGCGCCAGCAGCCCTAGTTTCGATGAGCAGTTCTTC
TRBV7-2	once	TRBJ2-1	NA	CASSLNSYNEQFF	TGTGCCAGCAGCTTAAACTCTTACAATGAGCAGTTCTTC